This TCR beta chain was sequenced for a study of prognosis after radiotherapy for stage I lung cancer. Overall study context: Median age was 74.5 years (about 53 to 84) among 10 to 15 men and roughly 6 women.

Two-round multiplex PCR amplified TCR beta CDR3 from genomic DNA. The first round of PCR was done with primers that matched each TRBV and TRBJ gene. In TCRdb, the multiplex PCR reads were re-called with MiXCR into one record per CDR3 protein. The table has about 51,000 distinct CDR3 sequences, 30% to 35% seen once. CDR3 length: 12 residues. Per germline, CDR1 GTSNPN and CDR2 SVGIG (reference sequence). V was trimmed by 7 bases and J by 6 bases, leaving 12 bases between them. The TCR originated in a donor over 45 with non-small cell lung cancer. The V and J genes are TRBV30 and TRBJ2-2, with D possibly being TRBD1 (6 bases). The specimen was PBMCs, collected before or after stereotactic body radiation therapy (not recorded which). DNA of the CDR3: TGTGCCTATCACAGGGACCCCGGGGAGCTGTTTTTT. It translates to CAYHRDPGELFF.